This T cell receptor (beta chain) was observed in a study of T cell changes during pregnancy in multiple sclerosis. Libraries were prepared by immunoSEQ multiplex PCR; TCRdb keeps only in-frame clonotypes and omits some of them. The sample lists some 44,000 clones; over 75% were seen once. The input for sequencing was CD4+ T cells from peripheral blood mononuclear cells, taken before pregnancy. This clonotype originated in a female donor with multiple sclerosis, enrolled in a pregnancy study.

The CDR3 spells CASSLTSGGRGDTQYF. CDR3 in DNA: TGTGCCAGCAGCTTAACTAGCGGCGGGAGGGGAGATACGCAGTATTTT. V and J are TRBV7-3 and TRBJ2-3; TRBD2 matches at 9 bases. J gave up 5 bases and V 0 bases, and 6 bases lay outside the gene matches. Germline CDR1 is SGHTA and CDR2 is FQGTGA. This CDR3 has 16 amino acids.